These 13 T cell receptor beta chains came from one sample sequenced in a study of pediatric ulcerative colitis. The rectum was sampled with one to two pinch biopsies at colonoscopy. Some clones are missing from TCRdb's copy, which holds only in-frame ones; the method was immunoSEQ multiplex PCR. The sample has tens of thousands of clones, 71% seen once. Sequencing was carried out using gut tissue. The receptors were sampled from a boy aged 5 to 17 with severe ulcerative colitis.

In its sample, this clone was seen a few times. The chain combines TRBV16 with TRBJ1-4; TRBD1 matches 7 bases. V was pared by 5 bases and J by 8 bases, with 5 bases of the junction left unmatched. The CDR3 loop spans 13 amino acids. Germline values: CDR1 KGHSY, CDR2 FQNENV. For the CDR3, the DNA is TGTGCCAGCAGCTGGGGACAGTTCGAAAAACTGTTTTTT. It yields the protein CASSWGQFEKLFF.

The chain recombines TRBV4-2 with TRBJ2-3; 12 positions agree with TRBD2. The CDR3 is 17 residues long. J was trimmed by 5 bases and V by 1 base; bases with no gene match: 7. Per germline, CDR1 LGHNA and CDR2 YNFKEQ. The CDR3: CASSQVASGGAGDTQYF. The CDR3 DNA sequence: TGTGCCAGCAGCCAAGTGGCTAGCGGGGGGGCCGGAGATACGCAGTATTTT.

The genes are TRBV19 and TRBJ1-2, with D unclear. The CDR3 loop spans 15 amino acids. V lost 5 bases to trimming and J lost 0 bases, with 13 bases between them. Germline V CDR1 and CDR2: LNHDA, SQIVND (reference sequence). CDR3 sequence: CASSPTGGTNYGYTF. Here the CDR3 DNA reads TGTGCCAGTAGTCCAACCGGCGGAACTAACTATGGCTACACCTTC.

The genes are TRBV7-2 and TRBJ1-5, with 9 bases lining up with TRBD1. The CDR3 covers 16 residues. Germline CDR1 and CDR2: SGHTA and FQGNSA. With 5 bases clipped from V and 6 bases from J, the junction kept 11 bases outside the gene matches. This chain's CDR3 is CASSPGQDRGGQPQHF. The CDR3 DNA is TGTGCCAGCAGCCCAGGGCAGGACAGGGGTGGTCAGCCCCAGCATTTT. Variable domain in full (rest from reference TRBV7-2 and TRBJ1-5): GAGVSQSPSNKVTEKGKDVELRCDPISGHTALYWYRQSLGQGLEFLIYFQGNSAPDKSGLPSDRFSAERTGGSVSTLTIQRTQQEDSAVYLCASSPGQDRGGQPQHFGDGTRLSIL.

This clone was observed once. V and J are TRBV28 and TRBJ1-4; D gene unclear. The germline V and J ends were trimmed by 6 bases and 8 bases, with 13 bases remaining between them. The V gene's germline CDR1 is MDHEN and CDR2 SYDVKM. This CDR3 region has 13 residues. In DNA form, the CDR3 reads TGTGCCAGCAGCTCACCGTCTGGCGAAAAACTGTTTTTT. It translates to CASSSPSGEKLFF. Looking up the rest from reference TRBV28 and TRBJ1-4 gives the full variable domain: DVKVTQSSRYLVKRTGEKVFLECVQDMDHENMFWYRQDPGLGLRLIYFSYDVKMKEKGDIPEGYSVSREKKERFSLILESASTNQTSMYLCASSSPSGEKLFFGSGTQLSVL.

The chain employs TRBV5-1 and TRBJ1-1; tentatively, D is TRBD1 (6 bases). Germline V CDR1 and CDR2: SGHRS, YFSETQ. The CDR3 runs to 13 residues. The V end was cut by 6 bases, the J end by 2 bases, with 11 bases between. The CDR3 loop reads CASTLDRNTEAFF. As DNA, the CDR3 is TGCGCCAGCACCCTGGACAGAAACACTGAAGCTTTCTTT. Full variable domain (remainder filled in from reference TRBV5-1 and TRBJ1-1): KAGVTQTPRYLIKTRGQQVTLSCSPISGHRSVSWYQQTPGQGLQFLFEYFSETQRNKGNFPGRFSGRQFSNSRSEMNVSTLELGDSALYLCASTLDRNTEAFFGQGTRLTVV.

This sequence joins TRBV4-1 and TRBJ1-5, with TRBD1 identical over 7 bases. Germline lookup yields CDR1 MGHRA and CDR2 YSYEKL. There are 17 residues in the CDR3. The V gene end was trimmed by 3 bases and the J gene end by 2 bases; junction bases not matched to a gene: 10. The DNA for the CDR3 is TGCGCCAGCAGCCAGCCCGCCGGACAGGCACGCAATCAGCCCCAGCATTTT. Its translation is CASSQPAGQARNQPQHF.

This clone was counted once. The chain carries TRBV19 and TRBJ1-6; D is perhaps TRBD1 (6 bases). Germline CDR1 LNHDA, CDR2 SQIVND (reference sequence). CDR3 length: 16 amino acids. The ends were cut back, 3 bases at V and 7 bases at J, with 16 bases in the middle. Here the CDR3 DNA reads TGTGCCAGTAGTATTCGGTTCAGGGGCACAAATTCACCCCTCCACTTT. Its protein product is CASSIRFRGTNSPLHF.

This chain connects TRBV14 to TRBJ2-2, with a weak D call TRBD2 (5 bases). CDR3 size: 19 residues. In germline, CDR1 is SGHDN, CDR2 FVKESK. With 1 base removed from V and 0 bases from J, the gap between germline ends came to 18 bases. The CDR3 region is CASSQGRVSSWSNTGELFF. CDR3 bases: TGTGCCAGCAGCCAAGGGCGGGTCAGCAGCTGGTCGAACACCGGGGAGCTGTTTTTT.

This clone showed up just once. The chain is built from TRBV6-5 and TRBJ1-5; TRBD1 might be the D (5 bases). Germline loops: CDR1 MNHEY, CDR2 SVGAGI. Between the trimmed V and J ends, which lost 6 bases and 0 bases, there was a span of 6 bases. This CDR3 spans 13 amino acids. The CDR3 spells CASRGGSNQPQHF. The CDR3 region has the DNA TGTGCCAGCAGGGGGGGTAGCAATCAGCCCCAGCATTTT.

The chain joins TRBV5-1 to TRBJ2-5; D is perhaps TRBD2 (6 bases). Germline V gene sequence: CDR1 SGHRS, CDR2 YFSETQ. The CDR3 loop spans 14 amino acids. With 6 bases removed from V and 5 bases from J, the gap between germline ends came to 17 bases. CDR3 DNA: TGCGCCAGCACCCTGGAGGGGAATGGGGAGACCCAGTACTTC. Protein sequence: CASTLEGNGETQYF. Together with reference TRBV5-1 and TRBJ2-5, the CDR3 gives the full variable domain: KAGVTQTPRYLIKTRGQQVTLSCSPISGHRSVSWYQQTPGQGLQFLFEYFSETQRNKGNFPGRFSGRQFSNSRSEMNVSTLELGDSALYLCASTLEGNGETQYFGPGTRLLVL.

CDR3 protein: CASSQDGLIYGYTF. The CDR3 nucleotides are TGCGCCAGCAGCCAAGACGGACTGATCTATGGCTACACCTTC. The chain joins TRBV4-1 to TRBJ1-2; D unclear. The CDR3 is made up of 14 amino acids. Trimming stripped 0 bases from V and 4 bases from J, with 9 bases between. Germline CDR1 is MGHRA and CDR2 is YSYEKL.

The chain has TRBV10-2 and TRBJ1-4; 8 nucleotides line up with TRBD1. The trim removed 10 bases at V and 6 bases at J, leaving 19 bases unmatched. The CDR3 extends over 17 amino acids. CDR1 and CDR2 (germline): WSHSY, SAAADI. In DNA form, the CDR3 reads TGCGCCACCAAGGTTCTACCCTGGACAGGGAGGCATGAAAAACTGTTTTTT. Amino acids: CATKVLPWTGRHEKLFF.